This T cell receptor (beta chain) was sequenced during a study of monozygotic twins with inflammatory bowel disease. Overall study findings and caveats: Especially with disease activity, IBD patients shared fewer clonotypes with others than healthy twins did. There was no way to distinguish the different T cell subtypes.

As concerns this clonotype: What it binds is not known.

The CDR3 is 13 amino acids. Germline V gives CDR1 KGHSH, CDR2 LQKENI. Per-sample cDNA came from eight separate reactions. From its re-call of the 5' RACE reads, TCRdb lists each CDR3 protein once, without DNA. Seen in this sample are around 210,000 distinct CDR3 sequences; the ten most common clones hold around 7.7%. From whole blood, total RNA was isolated without any sorting of T cells. Sequencing was done on a sample of blood. The rearrangement joins TRBV18 to TRBJ2-5. The TCR sequence derives from a human donor with ulcerative colitis or Crohn's disease, or a healthy co-twin of an affected twin (not recorded which). The CDR3 loop reads CASSPLPLETQYF.